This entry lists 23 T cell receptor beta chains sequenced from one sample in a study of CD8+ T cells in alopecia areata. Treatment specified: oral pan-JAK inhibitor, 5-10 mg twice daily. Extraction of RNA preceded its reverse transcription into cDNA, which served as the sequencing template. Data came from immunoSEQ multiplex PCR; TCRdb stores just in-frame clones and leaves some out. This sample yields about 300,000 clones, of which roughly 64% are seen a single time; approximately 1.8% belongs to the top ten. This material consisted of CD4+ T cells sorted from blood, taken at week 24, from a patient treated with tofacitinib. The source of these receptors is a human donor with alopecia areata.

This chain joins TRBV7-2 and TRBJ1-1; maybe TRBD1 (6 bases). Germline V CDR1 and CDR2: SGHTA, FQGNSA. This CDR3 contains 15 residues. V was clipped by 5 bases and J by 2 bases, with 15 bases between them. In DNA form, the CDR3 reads TGTGCCAGCAGCCTACGTAGGGGGACTAACACTGAAGCTTTCTTT. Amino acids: CASSLRRGTNTEAFF.

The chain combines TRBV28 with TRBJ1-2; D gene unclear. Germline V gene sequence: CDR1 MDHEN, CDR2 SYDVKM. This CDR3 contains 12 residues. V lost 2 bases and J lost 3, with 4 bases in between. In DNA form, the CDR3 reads TGTGCCAGCAGTTTAAGTTACTATGGCTACACCTTC. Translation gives CASSLSYYGYTF.

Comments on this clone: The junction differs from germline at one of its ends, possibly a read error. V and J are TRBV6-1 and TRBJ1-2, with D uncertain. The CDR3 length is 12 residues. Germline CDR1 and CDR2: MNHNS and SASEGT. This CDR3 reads CASSGSTGRLGF. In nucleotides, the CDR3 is TGTGCCAGCAGTGGTTCGACGGGAAGATTGGGTTTC.

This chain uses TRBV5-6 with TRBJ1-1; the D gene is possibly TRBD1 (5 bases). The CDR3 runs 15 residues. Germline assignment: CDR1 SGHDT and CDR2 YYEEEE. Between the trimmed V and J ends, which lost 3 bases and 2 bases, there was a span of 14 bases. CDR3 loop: CASSSRVDLNTEAFF. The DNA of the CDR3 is TGTGCCAGCAGCTCCAGGGTGGACCTAAACACTGAAGCTTTCTTT.

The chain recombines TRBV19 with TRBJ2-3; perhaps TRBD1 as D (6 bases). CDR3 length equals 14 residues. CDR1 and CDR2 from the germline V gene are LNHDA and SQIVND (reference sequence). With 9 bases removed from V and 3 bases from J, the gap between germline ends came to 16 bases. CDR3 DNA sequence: TGTGCCAGCTCCTCCTCCGGGACAACAGATACGCAGTATTTT. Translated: CASSSSGTTDTQYF. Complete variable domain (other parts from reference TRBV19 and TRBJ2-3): DGGITQSPKYLFRKEGQNVTLSCEQNLNHDAMYWYRQDPGQGLRLIYYSQIVNDFQKGDIAEGYSVSREKKESFPLTVTSAQKNPTAFYLCASSSSGTTDTQYFGPGTRLTVL.

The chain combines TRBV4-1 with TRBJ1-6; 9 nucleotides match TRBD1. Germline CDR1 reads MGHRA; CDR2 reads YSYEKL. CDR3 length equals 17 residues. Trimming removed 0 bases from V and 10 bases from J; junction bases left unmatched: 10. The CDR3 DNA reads TGCGCCAGCAGCCAAGAGGGGGGGACAGGGAGGTACTCACCCCTCCACTTT. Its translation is CASSQEGGTGRYSPLHF.

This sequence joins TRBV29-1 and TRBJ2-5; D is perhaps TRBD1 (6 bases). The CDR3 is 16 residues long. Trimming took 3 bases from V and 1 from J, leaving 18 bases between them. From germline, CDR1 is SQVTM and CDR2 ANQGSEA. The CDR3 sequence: CSVDRVAGESQETQYF. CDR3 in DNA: TGCAGCGTTGATCGGGTGGCAGGGGAGTCCCAAGAGACCCAGTACTTC.

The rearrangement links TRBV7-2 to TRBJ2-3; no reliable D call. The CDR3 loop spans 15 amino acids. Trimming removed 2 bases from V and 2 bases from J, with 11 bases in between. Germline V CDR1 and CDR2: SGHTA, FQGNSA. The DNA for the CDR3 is TGTGCCAGCAGCTTACTCGGGCTTCCCACAGATACGCAGTATTTT. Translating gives CASSLLGLPTDTQYF.

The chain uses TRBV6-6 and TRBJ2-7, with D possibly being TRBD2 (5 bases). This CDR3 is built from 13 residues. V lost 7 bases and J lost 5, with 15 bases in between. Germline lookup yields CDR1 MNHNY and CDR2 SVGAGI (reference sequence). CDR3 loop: CASMSERFDEQYF. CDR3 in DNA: TGTGCCAGCATGTCTGAGCGGTTCGACGAGCAGTACTTC.

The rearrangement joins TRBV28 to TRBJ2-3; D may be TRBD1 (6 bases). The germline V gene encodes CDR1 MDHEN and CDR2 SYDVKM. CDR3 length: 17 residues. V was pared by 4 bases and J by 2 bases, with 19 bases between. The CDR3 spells CASSSSRDTEVTDTQYF. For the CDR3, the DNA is TGTGCCAGCAGTTCCTCCCGGGACACCGAGGTCACAGATACGCAGTATTTT.

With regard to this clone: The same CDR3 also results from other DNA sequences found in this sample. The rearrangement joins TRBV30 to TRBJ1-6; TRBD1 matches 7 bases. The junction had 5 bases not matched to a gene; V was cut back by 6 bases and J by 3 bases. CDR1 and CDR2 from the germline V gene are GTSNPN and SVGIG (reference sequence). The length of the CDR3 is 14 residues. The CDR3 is CACHRDSYNSPLHF. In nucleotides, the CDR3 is TGTGCCTGCCACCGGGACAGCTATAATTCACCCCTCCACTTT.

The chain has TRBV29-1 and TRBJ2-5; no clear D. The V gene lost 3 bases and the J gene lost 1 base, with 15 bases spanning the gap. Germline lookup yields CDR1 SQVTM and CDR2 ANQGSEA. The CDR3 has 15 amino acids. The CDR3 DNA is TGCAGCGTTGATAAGTCCGCAGGTACCCAAGAGACCCAGTACTTC. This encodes CSVDKSAGTQETQYF.

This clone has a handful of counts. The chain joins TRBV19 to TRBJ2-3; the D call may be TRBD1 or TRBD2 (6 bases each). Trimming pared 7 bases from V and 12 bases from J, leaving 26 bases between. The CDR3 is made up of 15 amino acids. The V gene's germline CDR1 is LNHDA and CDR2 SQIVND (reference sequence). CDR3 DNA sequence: TGTGCCAGTACCAATACTCGTGGGGGGCTGGCCCCACAGTATTTT. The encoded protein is CASTNTRGGLAPQYF.

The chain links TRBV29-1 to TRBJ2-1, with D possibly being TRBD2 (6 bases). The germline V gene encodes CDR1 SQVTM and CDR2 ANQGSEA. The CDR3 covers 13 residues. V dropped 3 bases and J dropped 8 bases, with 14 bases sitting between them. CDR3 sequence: CSVDPRLVDEQFF. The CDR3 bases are TGCAGCGTTGATCCCAGACTAGTGGATGAGCAGTTCTTC.

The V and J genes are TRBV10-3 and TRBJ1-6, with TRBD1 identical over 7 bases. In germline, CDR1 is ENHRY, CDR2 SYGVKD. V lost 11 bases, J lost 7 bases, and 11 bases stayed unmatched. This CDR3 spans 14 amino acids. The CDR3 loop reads CASHTGTANSPLHF. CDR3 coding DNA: TGTGCCTCACACACCGGGACAGCGAATTCACCCCTCCACTTT.

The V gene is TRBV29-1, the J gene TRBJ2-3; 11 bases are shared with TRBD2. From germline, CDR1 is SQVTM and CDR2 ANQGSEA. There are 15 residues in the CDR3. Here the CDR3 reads CITSGGSAGTDTQYF. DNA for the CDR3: TGCATTACTAGCGGGGGTTCGGCTGGCACAGATACGCAGTATTTT.

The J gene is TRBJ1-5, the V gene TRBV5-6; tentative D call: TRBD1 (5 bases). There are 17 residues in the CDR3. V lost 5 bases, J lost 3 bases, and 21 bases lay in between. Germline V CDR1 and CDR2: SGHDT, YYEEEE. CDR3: CASRFGPRDSHNQPQHF. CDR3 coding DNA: TGTGCCAGCAGATTCGGTCCGCGAGACAGCCACAATCAGCCCCAGCATTTT.

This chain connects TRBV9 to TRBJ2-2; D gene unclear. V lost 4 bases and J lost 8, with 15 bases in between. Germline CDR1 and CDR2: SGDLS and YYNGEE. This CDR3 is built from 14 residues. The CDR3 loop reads CASSQRISGGELFF. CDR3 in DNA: TGTGCCAGCAGCCAACGTATATCCGGAGGGGAGCTGTTTTTT.

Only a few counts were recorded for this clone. The CDR3 nucleotides read TGTGCCAGCAGCCGCGCGGACGAGCAGTACTTC. Protein: CASSRADEQYF. J is TRBJ2-7 and V is TRBV7-2; D is undetermined. The CDR3 is made up of 11 amino acids. With 5 bases removed from V and 5 bases from J, the gap between germline ends came to 7 bases. CDR1 SGHTA and CDR2 FQGNSA come from the germline V gene.

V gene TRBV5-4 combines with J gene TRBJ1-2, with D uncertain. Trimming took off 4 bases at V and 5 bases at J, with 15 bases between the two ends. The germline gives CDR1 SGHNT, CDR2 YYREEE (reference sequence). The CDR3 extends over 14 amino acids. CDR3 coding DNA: TGTGCCAGCAGCCAGTACACCGGATCTTATGGCTACACCTTC. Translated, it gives CASSQYTGSYGYTF.

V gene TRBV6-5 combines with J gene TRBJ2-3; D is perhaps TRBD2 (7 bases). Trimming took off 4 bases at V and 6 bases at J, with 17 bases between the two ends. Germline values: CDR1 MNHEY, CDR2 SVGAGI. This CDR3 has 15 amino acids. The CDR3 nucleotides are TGTGCCAGCAGTTTGGGGGGGCCAGGGTCTGATACGCAGTATTTT. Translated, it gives CASSLGGPGSDTQYF.

CDR3 sequence (DNA): TGCGCCAGCGGGGACCCGAGCGGGGAGCTGTTTTTT. Translating gives CASGDPSGELFF. J is TRBJ2-2 and V is TRBV4-3, with D perhaps assigned TRBD1 or TRBD2 (5 bases each). V dropped 8 bases and J dropped 7 bases, with 11 bases sitting between them. The CDR3 runs to 12 residues. The germline V gene has CDR1 LGHNA and CDR2 YSLEER.

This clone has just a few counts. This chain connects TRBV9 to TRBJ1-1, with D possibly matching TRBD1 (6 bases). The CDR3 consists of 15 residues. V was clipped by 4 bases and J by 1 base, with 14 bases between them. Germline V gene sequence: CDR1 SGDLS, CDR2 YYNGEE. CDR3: CASSHYREGNTEAFF. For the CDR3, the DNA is TGTGCCAGCAGCCATTACAGGGAAGGGAACACTGAAGCTTTCTTT.